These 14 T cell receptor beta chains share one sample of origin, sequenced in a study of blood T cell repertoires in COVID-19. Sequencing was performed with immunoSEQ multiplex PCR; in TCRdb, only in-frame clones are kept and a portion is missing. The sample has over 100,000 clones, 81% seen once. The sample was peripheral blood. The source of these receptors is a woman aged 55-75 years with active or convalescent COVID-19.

The CDR3 sequence: CASSQVINVGVYTQYF. The CDR3 nucleotides are TGTGCCAGCAGCCAAGTAATTAACGTTGGAGTTTATACGCAGTATTTT. This chain joins TRBV3-1 (or the pseudogene TRBV3-2) and TRBJ2-3; unclear D gene. The germline V gene encodes CDR1 LGHDT and CDR2 YNNKEL (reference sequence). Trimming stripped 1 base from V and 7 bases from J, with 18 bases between. This CDR3 is 16 amino acids long.

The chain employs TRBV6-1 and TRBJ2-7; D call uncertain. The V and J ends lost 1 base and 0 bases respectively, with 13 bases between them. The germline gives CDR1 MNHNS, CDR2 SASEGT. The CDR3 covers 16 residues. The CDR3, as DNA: TGTGCCAGCAGTGAAGTAAACCAAAAGCTCTCCTACGAGCAGTACGTC. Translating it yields CASSEVNQKLSYEQYV.

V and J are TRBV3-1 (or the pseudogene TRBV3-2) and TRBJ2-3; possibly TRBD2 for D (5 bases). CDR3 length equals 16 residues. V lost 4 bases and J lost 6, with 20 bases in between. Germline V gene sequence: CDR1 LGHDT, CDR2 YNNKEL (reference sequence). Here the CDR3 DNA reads TGTGCCAGCAGCCCTGAACCGAGACTACCATGGGATACGCAGTATTTT. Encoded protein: CASSPEPRLPWDTQYF.

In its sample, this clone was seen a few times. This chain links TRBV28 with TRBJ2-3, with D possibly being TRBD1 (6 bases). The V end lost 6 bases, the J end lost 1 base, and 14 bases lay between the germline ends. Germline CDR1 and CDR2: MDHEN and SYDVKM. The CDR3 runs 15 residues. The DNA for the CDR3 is TGTGCCAGCAGCCAGGTTAGGACAGGCACAGATACGCAGTATTTT. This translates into CASSQVRTGTDTQYF.

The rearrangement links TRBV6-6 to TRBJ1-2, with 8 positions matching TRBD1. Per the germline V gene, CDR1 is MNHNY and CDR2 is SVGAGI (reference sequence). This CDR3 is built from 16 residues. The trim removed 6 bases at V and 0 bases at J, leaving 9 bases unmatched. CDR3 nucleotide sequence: TGTGCCAGCAGAGACTCAACAGGGGGGGCTAACTATGGCTACACCTTC. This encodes CASRDSTGGANYGYTF.

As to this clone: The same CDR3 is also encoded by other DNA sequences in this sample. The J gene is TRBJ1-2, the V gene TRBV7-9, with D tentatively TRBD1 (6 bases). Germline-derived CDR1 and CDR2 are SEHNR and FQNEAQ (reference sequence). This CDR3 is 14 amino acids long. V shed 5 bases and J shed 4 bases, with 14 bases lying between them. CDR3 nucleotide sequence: TGTGCCAGCAGCCCGGGGGGGCTCGGCTATGGCTACACCTTC. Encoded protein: CASSPGGLGYGYTF.

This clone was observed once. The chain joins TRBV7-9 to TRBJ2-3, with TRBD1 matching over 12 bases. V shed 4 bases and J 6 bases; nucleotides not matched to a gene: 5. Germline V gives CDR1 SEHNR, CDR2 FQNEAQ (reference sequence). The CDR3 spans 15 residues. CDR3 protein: CASSSGTGGSDTQYF. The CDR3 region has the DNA TGTGCCAGCAGCTCAGGGACAGGGGGCTCTGATACGCAGTATTTT.

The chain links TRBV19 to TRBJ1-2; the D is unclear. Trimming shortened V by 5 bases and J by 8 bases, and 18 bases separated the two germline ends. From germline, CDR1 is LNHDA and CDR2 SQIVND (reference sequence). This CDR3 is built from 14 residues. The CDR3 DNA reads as TGTGCCAGTAGTCCTGGGCCGGCAAACTGGGGCTACACCTTC. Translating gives CASSPGPANWGYTF.

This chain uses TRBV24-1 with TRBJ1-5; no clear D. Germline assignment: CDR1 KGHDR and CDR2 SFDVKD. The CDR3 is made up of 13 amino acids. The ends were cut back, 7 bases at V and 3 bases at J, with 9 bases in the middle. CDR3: CATSAGFNQPQHF. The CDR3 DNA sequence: TGTGCCACCAGCGCAGGTTTCAATCAGCCCCAGCATTTT.

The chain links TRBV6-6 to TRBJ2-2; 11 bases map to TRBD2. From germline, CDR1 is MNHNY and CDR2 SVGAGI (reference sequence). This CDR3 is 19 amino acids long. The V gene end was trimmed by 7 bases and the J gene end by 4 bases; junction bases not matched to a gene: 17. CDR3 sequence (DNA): TGTGCCAGCACTCGAGGGGAACTAGCGGGGGTCCGATCCACCGGGGAGCTGTTTTTT. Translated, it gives CASTRGELAGVRSTGELFF.

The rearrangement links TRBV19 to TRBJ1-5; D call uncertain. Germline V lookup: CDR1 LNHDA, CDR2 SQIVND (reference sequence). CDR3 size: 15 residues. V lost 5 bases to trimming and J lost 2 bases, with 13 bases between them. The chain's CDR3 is CASSPGKSGNQPQHF. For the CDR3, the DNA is TGTGCCAGTAGTCCGGGGAAATCTGGCAATCAGCCCCAGCATTTT.

Here the CDR3 DNA reads TGTGCCAGCAGTTACTCCCCAGCGGGAAGAGGGTACGAGCAGTACTTC. Translation: CASSYSPAGRGYEQYF. The chain carries TRBV6-5 and TRBJ2-7, with TRBD2 matching over 7 bases. Germline CDR1 is MNHEY and CDR2 is SVGAGI. V shed 0 bases and J 4 bases; nucleotides not matched to a gene: 9. The CDR3 spans 16 residues.

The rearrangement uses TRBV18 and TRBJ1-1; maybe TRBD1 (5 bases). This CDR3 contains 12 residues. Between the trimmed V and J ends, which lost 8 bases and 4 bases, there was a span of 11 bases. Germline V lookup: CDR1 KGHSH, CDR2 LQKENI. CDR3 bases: TGTGCCAGCACAAATCAGGGCACTGAAGCTTTCTTT. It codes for CASTNQGTEAFF.

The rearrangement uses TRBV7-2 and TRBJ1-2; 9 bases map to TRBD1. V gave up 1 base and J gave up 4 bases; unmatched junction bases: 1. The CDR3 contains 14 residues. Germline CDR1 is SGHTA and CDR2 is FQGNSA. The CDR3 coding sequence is TGTGCCAGCAGCTTAGAGGACAGGGGCTATGGCTACACCTTC. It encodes CASSLEDRGYGYTF.